This TCR beta chain came from a study of vaccination and CD4 T cells after COVID-19. Study-wide context: Two doses of either BNT162b2 or mRNA-1273 vaccine were given to participants. Overall study findings and caveats: Within the convalescent patients, spike mono-reactivity was found in 304 of 307 vaccine-specific clones.

Stated treatment: approximately 9-day PBMC culture with coronavirus spike peptide pools or control peptides (ViraFEST assay). The collection of CD4+ T cells from the unexposed donor took place before the COVID-19 pandemic (2011-2018). The CDR3 spans 13 residues. V lost 6 bases and J lost 0, with 3 bases in between. Germline V gene lookup returns CDR1 MNHEY and CDR2 SMNVEV (reference sequence). The study sequenced cultured CD4+ T cell DNA using the Oncomine TCR Beta short-read assay. Genomic DNA was extracted from cultured CD4+ T cells. TCRdb re-called the PCR reads with MiXCR, one entry per CDR3 protein. The table records about 7,000 distinct CDR3 sequences, around 35% of them present only once. As to this clonotype: The antigen is not known.

The rearrangement joins TRBV27 to TRBJ2-6; D remains unclear. Sequencing was performed on CD4+ T cells from blood, cultured in vitro. The clonotype was recovered from a human donor in good health. CDR3 DNA sequence: TGTGCCAGCAGGGGCTCTGGGGCCAACGTCCTGACTTTC. Translated: CASRGSGANVLTF.